One sample yielded the 27 T cell receptor beta chains listed below, sequenced in a study of blood T cell repertoires in COVID-19. Profiled with immunoSEQ multiplex PCR; TCRdb holds only in-frame clones, not every one. The sample lists tens of thousands of clones; approximately 88% were seen once. Sequenced material: peripheral blood. Every receptor here comes from a woman in her 70s with acute or convalescent COVID-19.

The rearrangement joins TRBV19 to TRBJ2-7, with 7 bases lining up with TRBD2. Germline values: CDR1 LNHDA, CDR2 SQIVND (reference sequence). The junction had 13 bases not matched to a gene; V was cut back by 5 bases and J by 3 bases. The CDR3 length is 16 residues. The CDR3 protein is CASSPSAGAPSYEQYV. DNA for the CDR3: TGTGCCAGTAGTCCTTCGGCGGGAGCCCCCAGCTACGAGCAGTACGTC.

The chain links TRBV30 to TRBJ1-2, with TRBD1 as a possible D gene (5 bases). This CDR3 contains 14 residues. Germline values: CDR1 GTSNPN, CDR2 SVGIG (reference sequence). Trimming removed 3 bases from V and 1 base from J, with 12 bases in between. The CDR3 here is CAWSGTGNNYGYTF. DNA of the CDR3: TGTGCCTGGAGCGGAACAGGCAATAACTATGGCTACACCTTC.

This CDR3 reads CASSIETGKGTEAFF. CDR3 nucleotide sequence: TGTGCCAGTAGTATAGAGACAGGGAAGGGCACTGAAGCTTTCTTT. The chain employs TRBV19 and TRBJ1-1; TRBD1 aligns across 7 bases. Germline V gene sequence: CDR1 LNHDA, CDR2 SQIVND (reference sequence). V dropped 0 bases and J dropped 4; count of bases not matched to a gene: 5. The length of the CDR3 is 15 residues.

The J gene is TRBJ2-5, the V gene TRBV5-1; 8 nucleotides align to TRBD1. This CDR3 is built from 14 residues. V shed 6 bases, J shed 3 bases, and the junction held 7 bases outside the gene matches. CDR1 and CDR2 (germline): SGHRS, YFSETQ. The DNA for the CDR3 is TGCGCCAGCACTACGGGACAGGCGGAAGAGACCCAGTACTTC. It encodes CASTTGQAEETQYF.

The chain carries TRBV7-9 and TRBJ1-2; 7 bases fit TRBD1. After removal of 2 bases from V and 4 bases from J, the junction contained 4 bases not matched to a gene. CDR3 length equals 14 residues. CDR1 is SEHNR, CDR2 FQNEAQ, per germline (reference sequence). For the CDR3, the DNA is TGTGCCAGCAGCTTAACAGGGGCGAGCTATGGCTACACCTTC. Its translation is CASSLTGASYGYTF. Variable domain in full (rest from reference TRBV7-9 and TRBJ1-2): DTGVSQNPRHKITKRGQNVTFRCDPISEHNRLYWYRQTLGQGPEFLTYFQNEAQLEKSRLLSDRFSAERPKGSFSTLEIQRTEQGDSAMYLCASSLTGASYGYTFGSGTRLTVV.

The gene calls are TRBV24-1 and TRBJ2-1; D is perhaps TRBD2 (7 bases). The CDR3 sequence is 14 residues long. Trimming left V 9 bases short and J 9 bases short, with 20 bases between. Germline values: CDR1 KGHDR, CDR2 SFDVKD. CDR3 region: CATLGGQGVGEQFF. CDR3 coding DNA: TGTGCCACCCTCGGGGGGCAGGGAGTGGGTGAGCAGTTCTTC.

The chain uses TRBV7-2 and TRBJ1-1; D may be TRBD1 (6 bases). Trimming pared 0 bases from V and 1 base from J, leaving 12 bases between. The CDR3 has 16 residues. Germline V gene sequence: CDR1 SGHTA, CDR2 FQGNSA. In DNA form, the CDR3 reads TGTGCCAGCAGCTTAGCGCTCAGGACAGCGAACACTGAAGCTTTCTTT. Translated: CASSLALRTANTEAFF.

The rearrangement links TRBV6-2 or TRBV6-3 to TRBJ2-3; a possible D gene is TRBD2 (6 bases). CDR3 size: 17 residues. Per germline, CDR1 MNHEY and CDR2 SVGEGT. Trimming left V 5 bases short and J 4 bases short, with 22 bases between. CDR3 residues: CASSPSWAGLSPDTQYF. The CDR3 nucleotides read TGTGCCAGCAGTCCCTCTTGGGCGGGACTGAGCCCAGATACGCAGTATTTT.

The chain links TRBV19 to TRBJ2-3; 9 bases are a match to TRBD2. The CDR3 runs to 14 residues. Germline CDR1 LNHDA, CDR2 SQIVND (reference sequence). The ends lost 4 bases at V and 4 bases at J; junction bases unmatched: 3. In DNA form, the CDR3 reads TGTGCCAGTAGTACTTTAGCGGGAGCAGATACGCAGTATTTT. This sequence encodes CASSTLAGADTQYF.

The rearrangement uses TRBV18 and TRBJ2-5; no firm D call. Germline values: CDR1 KGHSH, CDR2 LQKENI. The CDR3 contains 14 residues. V lost 2 bases and J 2 bases, leaving 9 bases between the germline ends. The CDR3 region has the DNA TGTGCCAGCTCACCAGTCTCGGTACAAGAGACCCAGTACTTC. It encodes CASSPVSVQETQYF.

The V gene is TRBV13, the J gene TRBJ1-1; unclear D gene. Trimming removed 2 bases at V and 3 bases at J, with 13 bases between. This CDR3 is built from 15 residues. Germline-derived CDR1 and CDR2 are PRHDT and FYEKMQ (reference sequence). As DNA, the CDR3 is TGTGCCAGCAGCTTAATAGGCGGCGGGGACACTGAAGCTTTCTTT. Amino acid sequence: CASSLIGGGDTEAFF. Supplemented by reference TRBV13 and TRBJ1-1, the full variable domain reads AAGVIQSPRHLIKEKRETATLKCYPIPRHDTVYWYQQGPGQDPQFLISFYEKMQSDKGSIPDRFSAQQFSDYHSELNMSSLELGDSALYFCASSLIGGGDTEAFFGQGTRLTVV.

This chain links TRBV6-5 with TRBJ1-4; D gene uncertain. Germline V gene lookup returns CDR1 MNHEY and CDR2 SVGAGI. The CDR3 runs 12 residues. The V end lost 10 bases, the J end lost 8 bases, and 14 bases lay between the germline ends. The CDR3 protein is CATRRLEEKLFF. For the CDR3, the DNA is TGTGCCACCAGGCGTTTGGAGGAAAAACTGTTTTTT.

The V call is TRBV7-8, the J call TRBJ2-5; D gene uncertain. CDR1 is SGHVS and CDR2 is FQNEAQ in the germline V gene. The CDR3 has 15 residues. V lost 5 bases and J lost 5, with 18 bases in between. The CDR3 DNA reads as TGTGCCAGCAGCCCAGCCGCCCCCCTGAGGGAGACCCAGTACTTC. This codes for CASSPAAPLRETQYF. Combining the CDR3 with reference TRBV7-8 and TRBJ2-5 gives the whole variable domain GAGVSQSPRYKVAKRGQDVALRCDPISGHVSLFWYQQALGQGPEFLTYFQNEAQLDKSGLPSDRFFAERPEGSVSTLKIQRTQQEDSAVYLCASSPAAPLRETQYFGPGTRLLVL.

This clone is termed medium-sized. The rearrangement links TRBV25-1 to TRBJ2-3; 12 bases match TRBD2. The CDR3 extends over 16 amino acids. V shed 8 bases, J shed 8 bases, and the junction held 14 bases outside the gene matches. Germline V gene lookup returns CDR1 MGHDK and CDR2 SYGVNS. The CDR3 spells CASSPTSGGSLGTQYF. The CDR3 coding sequence is TGTGCCAGCTCGCCGACTAGCGGGGGTTCCCTGGGTACGCAGTATTTT.

V is TRBV11-3 and J is TRBJ2-7; 10 bases are shared with TRBD1. After removal of 0 bases from V and 1 base from J, the junction contained 6 bases not matched to a gene. The CDR3 is 17 amino acids. Germline CDR1 and CDR2: SGHNT and YENEEA. The CDR3 is CASSLDPGTGESYEQYV. DNA for the CDR3: TGTGCCAGCAGCTTAGATCCCGGGACAGGGGAGTCCTACGAGCAGTACGTC.

The chain joins TRBV6-5 to TRBJ2-1; a weak D match, TRBD1 (6 bases). This CDR3 region has 16 residues. V was cut by 2 bases and J by 0 bases, with 11 bases left in between. Per the germline V gene, CDR1 is MNHEY and CDR2 is SVGAGI. The CDR3 DNA reads TGTGCCAGCAGTTACCAGGGCAGGGGCTCCTACAATGAGCAGTTCTTC. Amino acid sequence: CASSYQGRGSYNEQFF.

The rearrangement joins TRBV18 to TRBJ1-1; D is perhaps TRBD1 (6 bases). CDR1 is KGHSH and CDR2 is LQKENI in the germline V gene. This CDR3 is 14 amino acids long. Trimming took off 5 bases at V and 3 bases at J, with 13 bases between the two ends. CDR3 sequence reads: CASSLDRRDTEAFF. As DNA, the CDR3 is TGTGCCAGCTCATTAGACAGGCGGGACACTGAAGCTTTCTTT.

The rearrangement links TRBV6-2 or TRBV6-3 to TRBJ2-1; 10 nucleotides line up with TRBD2. V was clipped by 6 bases and J by 0 bases; unmatched bases: 5. CDR1 and CDR2 (germline): MNHEY, SVGEGT. The CDR3 extends over 16 amino acids. This CDR3 reads CASRPRTSGSYNEQFF. In nucleotides, the CDR3 is TGTGCCAGCAGACCTAGGACTAGCGGCTCCTACAATGAGCAGTTCTTC.

The J gene is TRBJ1-2, the V gene TRBV6-1; D unclear. V gave up 2 bases and J gave up 2 bases, with 12 bases separating them. The CDR3 contains 15 residues. The germline CDR1 and CDR2 sequences are MNHNS and SASEGT. DNA of the CDR3: TGTGCCAGCAGTGAACACGGACTGATCAACTATGGCTACACCTTC. This encodes CASSEHGLINYGYTF.

CDR3 coding DNA: TGTGCCAGCAGTTCTATCGACAGGGGGCGCGTTCAAGAGACCCAGTACTTC. It specifies CASSSIDRGRVQETQYF. The gene calls are TRBV6-2 or TRBV6-3 and TRBJ2-5; 10 nucleotides agree with TRBD1. CDR1 and CDR2 (germline): MNHEY, SVGEGT. The CDR3 is 17 residues long. V lost 4 bases and J lost 2; bases outside the gene matches: 10.

This rearrangement joins TRBV6-2 or TRBV6-3 to TRBJ2-7, with 8 bases aligning to TRBD1. The CDR3 contains 17 residues. Looked up from germline, CDR1 is MNHEY and CDR2 is SVGEGT. V gave up 2 bases and J gave up 0 bases; unmatched junction bases: 9. The CDR3 DNA follows: TGTGCCAGCAGTTACACTTTGGTGACAGGGGTCTCCTACGAGCAGTACGTC. Residues: CASSYTLVTGVSYEQYV.

In its sample, this clone was seen a few times. This sequence joins TRBV19 and TRBJ2-7, with D possibly TRBD1 on 5 matching bases. Trimming took off 11 bases at V and 1 base at J, with 6 bases between the two ends. The germline V gene has CDR1 LNHDA and CDR2 SQIVND (reference sequence). The CDR3 is made up of 10 amino acids. This CDR3 reads CAGASYEQYV. The CDR3, as DNA: TGTGCCGGGGCTTCCTACGAGCAGTACGTC.

This clone was counted a few times. J is TRBJ1-2 and V is TRBV24-1; D unresolved. The CDR3 consists of 14 residues. In germline, CDR1 is KGHDR, CDR2 SFDVKD. Trimming shortened V by 4 bases and J by 4 bases, and 12 bases separated the two germline ends. The CDR3 coding sequence is TGTGCCACCAGTGACTCTGGACGGGGCTATGGCTACACCTTC. This sequence encodes CATSDSGRGYGYTF.

The genes are TRBV7-2 and TRBJ2-1; D unresolved. Germline CDR1 and CDR2: SGHTA and FQGNSA. V lost 2 bases, J lost 5 bases, and 10 bases lay in between. The CDR3 is 14 amino acids. The CDR3, as DNA: TGTGCCAGCAGCTTATTTCGTAAAAACAATGAGCAGTTCTTC. Amino acids: CASSLFRKNNEQFF.

The genes are TRBV20-1 and TRBJ2-7; D possibly corresponds to TRBD2 (6 bases). This CDR3 region has 11 residues. V was cut by 3 bases and J by 4 bases, with 7 bases left in between. Germline CDR1 reads DFQATT; CDR2 reads SNEGSKA (reference sequence). The CDR3 reads CSARGGYEQYV. CDR3 DNA: TGCAGTGCTAGGGGGGGTTACGAGCAGTACGTC.

The genes are TRBV27 and TRBJ1-2, with D unresolved. The V end was cut by 2 bases, the J end by 4 bases, with 8 bases between. Germline-derived CDR1 and CDR2 are MNHEY and SMNVEV (reference sequence). The CDR3 is made up of 13 amino acids. The CDR3 region has the DNA TGTGCCAGCAGTTTAGAGGGCAGCTATGGCTACACCTTC. It encodes CASSLEGSYGYTF.

V usage is TRBV7-9 and J usage is TRBJ2-3, with 9 bases fitting TRBD1. CDR3 length: 15 residues. Germline loops: CDR1 SEHNR, CDR2 FQNEAQ (reference sequence). Losses at the gene ends were 4 bases for V and 3 bases for J; bases not matched to a gene: 5. The CDR3 nucleotides are TGTGCCAGCAGCTCCGGGGACAGGGAGACAGATACGCAGTATTTT. Translating it yields CASSSGDRETDTQYF.